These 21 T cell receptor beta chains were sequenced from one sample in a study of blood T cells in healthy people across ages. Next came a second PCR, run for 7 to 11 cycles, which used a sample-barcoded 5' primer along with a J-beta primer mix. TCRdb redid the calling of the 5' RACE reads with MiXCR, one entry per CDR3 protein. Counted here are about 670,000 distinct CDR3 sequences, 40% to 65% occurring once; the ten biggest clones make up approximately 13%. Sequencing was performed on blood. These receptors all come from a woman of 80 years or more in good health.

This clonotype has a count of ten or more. The CDR3 DNA is TGTGCCAGCAGCTCGGTGCAGGGGGCTTATCTCTATGGCTACACCTTC. Amino acids: CASSSVQGAYLYGYTF. The V call is TRBV7-9, the J call TRBJ1-2; TRBD1 matches at 8 bases. The V gene end was trimmed by 4 bases and the J gene end by 4 bases; junction bases not matched to a gene: 11. Per germline, CDR1 SEHNR and CDR2 FQNEAQ (reference sequence). CDR3 length: 16 amino acids.

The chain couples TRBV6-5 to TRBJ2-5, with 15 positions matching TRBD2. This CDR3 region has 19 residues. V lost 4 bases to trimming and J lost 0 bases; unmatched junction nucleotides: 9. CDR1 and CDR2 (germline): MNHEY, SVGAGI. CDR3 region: CASSSFWTSGGEDQETQYF. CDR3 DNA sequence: TGTGCCAGCAGTTCCTTCTGGACTAGCGGGGGGGAAGACCAAGAGACCCAGTACTTC.

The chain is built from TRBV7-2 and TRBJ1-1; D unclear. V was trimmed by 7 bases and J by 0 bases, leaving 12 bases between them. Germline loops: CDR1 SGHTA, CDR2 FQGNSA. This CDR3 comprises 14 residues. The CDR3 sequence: CASTPLELNTEAFF. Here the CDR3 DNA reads TGTGCCAGCACCCCGCTGGAGTTGAACACTGAAGCTTTCTTT.

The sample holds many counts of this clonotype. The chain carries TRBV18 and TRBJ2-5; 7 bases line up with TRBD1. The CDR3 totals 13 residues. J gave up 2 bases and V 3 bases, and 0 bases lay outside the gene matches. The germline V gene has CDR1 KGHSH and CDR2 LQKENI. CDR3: CASSPGQQETQYF. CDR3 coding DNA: TGTGCCAGCTCACCGGGACAGCAAGAGACCCAGTACTTC.

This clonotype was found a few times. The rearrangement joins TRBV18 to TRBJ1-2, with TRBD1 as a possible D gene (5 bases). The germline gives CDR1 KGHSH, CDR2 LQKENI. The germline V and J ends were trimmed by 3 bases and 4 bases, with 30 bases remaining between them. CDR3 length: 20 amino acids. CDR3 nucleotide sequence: TGTGCCAGCTCACCGAGTGACAGCCCCGTTTACGCCCGGCTAGTCTATGGCTACACCTTC. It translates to CASSPSDSPVYARLVYGYTF.

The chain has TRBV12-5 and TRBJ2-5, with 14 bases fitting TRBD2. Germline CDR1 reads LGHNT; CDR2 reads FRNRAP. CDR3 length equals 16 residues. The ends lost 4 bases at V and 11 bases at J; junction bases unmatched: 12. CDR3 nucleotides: TGTGCTAGTGGTTCTGGGACTAGCGGGGGAGTTGATGAGCAGTACTTC. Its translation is CASGSGTSGGVDEQYF.

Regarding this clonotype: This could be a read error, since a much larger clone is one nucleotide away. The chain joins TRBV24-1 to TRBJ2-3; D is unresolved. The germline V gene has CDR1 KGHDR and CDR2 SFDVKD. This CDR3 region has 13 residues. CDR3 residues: CATSDPPQYTQCF. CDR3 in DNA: TGTGCCACCAGTGATCCTCCCCAATATACGCAGTGTTTT.

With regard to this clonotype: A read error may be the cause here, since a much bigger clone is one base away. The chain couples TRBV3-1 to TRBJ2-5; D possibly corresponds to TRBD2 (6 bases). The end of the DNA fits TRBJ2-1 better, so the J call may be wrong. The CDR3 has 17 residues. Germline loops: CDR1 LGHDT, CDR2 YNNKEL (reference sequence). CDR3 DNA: TGTGCCAGCAGCCAATTACTAGCCCGACATTCACAAGAGACCCAGTTCTTC. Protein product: CASSQLLARHSQETQFF.

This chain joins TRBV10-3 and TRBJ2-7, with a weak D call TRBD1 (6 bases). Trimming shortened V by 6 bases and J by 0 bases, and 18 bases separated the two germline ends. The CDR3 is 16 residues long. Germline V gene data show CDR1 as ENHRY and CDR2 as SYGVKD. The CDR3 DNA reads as TGTGCCATCAGCGGCCCCGCAGGGGAAAACTCCTACGAGCAGTACTTC. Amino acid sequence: CAISGPAGENSYEQYF.

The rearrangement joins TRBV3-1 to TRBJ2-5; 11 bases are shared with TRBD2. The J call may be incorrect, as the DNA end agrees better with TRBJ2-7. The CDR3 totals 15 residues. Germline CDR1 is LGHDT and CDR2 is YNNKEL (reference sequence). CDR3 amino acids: CASSQDTSGSYEQYF. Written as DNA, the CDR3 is TGTGCCAGCAGCCAAGATACTAGCGGGAGCTACGAGCAGTACTTC.

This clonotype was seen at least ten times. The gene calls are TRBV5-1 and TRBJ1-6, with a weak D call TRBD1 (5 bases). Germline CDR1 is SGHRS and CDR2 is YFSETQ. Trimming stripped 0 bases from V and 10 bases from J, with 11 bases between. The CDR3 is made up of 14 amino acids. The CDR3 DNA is TGCGCCAGCAGCTTGGTAGGGACGGGGTCACCCCTCCACTTT. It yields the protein CASSLVGTGSPLHF.

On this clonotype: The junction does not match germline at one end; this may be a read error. The CDR3 DNA is TGTGCCGGCAGCTTTCGGGGCCTGAACACTGAAGCTTTCTTT. Translated, it gives CAGSFRGLNTEAFF. The J gene is TRBJ1-1, the V gene TRBV7-2, with TRBD1 as a possible D gene (5 bases). Per the germline V gene, CDR1 is SGHTA and CDR2 is FQGNSA. This CDR3 contains 14 residues.

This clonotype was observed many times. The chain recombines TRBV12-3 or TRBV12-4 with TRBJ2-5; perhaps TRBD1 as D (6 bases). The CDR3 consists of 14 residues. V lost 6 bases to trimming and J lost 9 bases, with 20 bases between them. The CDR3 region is CASRVSGAQGPQYF. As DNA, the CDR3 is TGTGCCAGCAGAGTATCAGGGGCCCAGGGCCCCCAGTACTTC.

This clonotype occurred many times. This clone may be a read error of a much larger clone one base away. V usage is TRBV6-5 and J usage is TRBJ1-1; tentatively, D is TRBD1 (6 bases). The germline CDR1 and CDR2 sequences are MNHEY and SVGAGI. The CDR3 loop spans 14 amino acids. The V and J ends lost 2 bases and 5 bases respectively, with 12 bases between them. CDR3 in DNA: TGTGCCAGCAGTTACGCGACAGGCTTTACTGAAGCTTTCTTT. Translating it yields CASSYATGFTEAFF.

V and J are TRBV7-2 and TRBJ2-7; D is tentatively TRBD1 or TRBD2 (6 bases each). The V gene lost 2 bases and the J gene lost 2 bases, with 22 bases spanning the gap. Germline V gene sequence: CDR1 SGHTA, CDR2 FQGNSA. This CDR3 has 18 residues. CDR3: CASSLFAHRASVTYEQYF. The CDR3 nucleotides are TGTGCCAGCAGCTTATTTGCCCACAGGGCTAGCGTTACCTACGAGCAGTACTTC.

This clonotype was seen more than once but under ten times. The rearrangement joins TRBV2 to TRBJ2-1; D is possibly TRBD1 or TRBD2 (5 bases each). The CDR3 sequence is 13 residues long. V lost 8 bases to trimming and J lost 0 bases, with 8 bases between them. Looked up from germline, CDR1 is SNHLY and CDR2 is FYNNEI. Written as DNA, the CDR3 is TGTGCCAGCGGGGCGGGCTCCTACAATGAGCAGTTCTTC. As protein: CASGAGSYNEQFF.

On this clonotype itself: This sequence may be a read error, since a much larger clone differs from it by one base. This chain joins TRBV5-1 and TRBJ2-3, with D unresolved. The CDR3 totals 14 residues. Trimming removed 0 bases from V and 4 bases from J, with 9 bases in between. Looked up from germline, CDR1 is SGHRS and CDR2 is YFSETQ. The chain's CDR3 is CASSLVVDPDTQYF. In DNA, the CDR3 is TGCGCCAGCAGCTTGGTAGTAGACCCAGATACGCAGTATTTT.

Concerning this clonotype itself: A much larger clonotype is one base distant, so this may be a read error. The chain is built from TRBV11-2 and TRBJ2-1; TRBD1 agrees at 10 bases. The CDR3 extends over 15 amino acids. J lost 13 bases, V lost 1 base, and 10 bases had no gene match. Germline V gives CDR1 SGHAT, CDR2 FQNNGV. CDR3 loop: CASSLGDWTGGTQFF. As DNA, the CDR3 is TGTGCCAGCAGCTTAGGAGATTGGACAGGGGGGACCCAGTTCTTC.

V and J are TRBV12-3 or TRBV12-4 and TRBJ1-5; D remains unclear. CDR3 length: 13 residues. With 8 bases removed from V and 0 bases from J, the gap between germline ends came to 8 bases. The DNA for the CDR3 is TGTGCCAGCGGCCAAACTAGCAATCAGCCCCAGCATTTT. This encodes CASGQTSNQPQHF.

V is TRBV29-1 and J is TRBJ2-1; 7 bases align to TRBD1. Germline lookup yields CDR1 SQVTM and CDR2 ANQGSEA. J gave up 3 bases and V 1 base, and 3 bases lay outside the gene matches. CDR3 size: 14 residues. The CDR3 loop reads CSVEARGHYNEQFF. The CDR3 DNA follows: TGCAGCGTTGAAGCGAGGGGGCACTACAATGAGCAGTTCTTC.

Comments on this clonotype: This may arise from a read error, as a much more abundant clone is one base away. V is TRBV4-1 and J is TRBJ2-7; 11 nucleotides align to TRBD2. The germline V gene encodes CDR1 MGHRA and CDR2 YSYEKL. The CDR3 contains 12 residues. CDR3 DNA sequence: TGCGTCAGCAGTCGACTAGCGGGAGAGCAGTACTTC. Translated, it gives CVSSRLAGEQYF.